The clone carrying this TCR beta chain appeared many times. Its target is unknown. In germline, CDR1 is MDHEN, CDR2 SYDVKM. The CDR3 loop spans 16 amino acids. The V and J ends lost 6 bases and 0 bases respectively, with 18 bases between them. This sample was taken from a study of T cells in Graves' hyperthyroidism and ophthalmopathy. Regions amplified from RNA transcripts were the TCR beta CDR3 regions. The HTBI primer set was used in a first-round RT-PCR of the TCR CDR3. Using its own MiXCR run on the multiplex PCR reads, TCRdb lists one record per CDR3 protein. The sample holds around 300,000 distinct CDR3 sequences; less than 15% are singletons and the top ten take almost 8%. Study-level findings and limits: The majority of expanded thyroid clonotypes above 0.001 also appeared in blood.

The clonotype originates from a woman aged 25-40 years with Graves' hyperthyroidism that later progressed to Graves' ophthalmopathy. The chain employs TRBV28 and TRBJ2-7; the D gene is possibly TRBD1 (5 bases). Sequencing was done on a sample of blood. The CDR3 reads CASSPSQDHYSYEQYF. The CDR3 DNA reads as TGTGCCAGCAGCCCCTCACAGGACCACTACTCCTACGAGCAGTACTTC.